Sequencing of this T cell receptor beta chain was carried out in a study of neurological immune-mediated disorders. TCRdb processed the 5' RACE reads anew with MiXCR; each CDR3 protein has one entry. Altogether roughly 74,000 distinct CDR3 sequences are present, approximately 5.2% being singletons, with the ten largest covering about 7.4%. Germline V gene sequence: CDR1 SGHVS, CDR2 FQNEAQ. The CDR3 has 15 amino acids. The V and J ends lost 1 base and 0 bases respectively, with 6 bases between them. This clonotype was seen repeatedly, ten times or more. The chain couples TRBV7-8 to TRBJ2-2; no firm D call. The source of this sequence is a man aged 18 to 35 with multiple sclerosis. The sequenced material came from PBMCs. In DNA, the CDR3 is TGTGCCAGCAGCTTAGGCCAGTCGAACACCGGGGAGCTGTTTTTT. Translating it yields CASSLGQSNTGELFF.